This T cell receptor (beta chain) was captured in a study of T cells in Graves' hyperthyroidism and ophthalmopathy. Across the whole study: Blood from the periphery was taken at initial diagnosis, before any treatment.

This clonotype has a count of ten or more. Authors of the study amplified TCR beta CDR3 regions from RNA transcripts. Carried out on the TCR CDR3, a first-round RT-PCR used the HTBI primer set. Each CDR3 protein is one row after TCRdb ran MiXCR on the multiplex PCR reads. There are 550,000 to 600,000 distinct CDR3 sequences in the sample; 13% to 15% occur only once, and roughly 7% lies in the top ten. A NOSPECS grade of at least 4, a Clinical Activity Score of at least 3 and duration under 3 months were recorded in ophthalmopathy patients. Fresh peripheral blood, approximately 10 ml, yielded the PBMCs. Sequencing used blood. This sequence was found in a woman aged 18-29 years with Graves' ophthalmopathy.

The CDR3 loop is CSAPGTPGELFF. The CDR3 region has the DNA TGCAGTGCTCCCGGGACACCCGGGGAGCTGTTTTTT. The rearrangement links TRBV20-1 to TRBJ2-2; TRBD1 might be the D (6 bases). This CDR3 has 12 amino acids. V was trimmed by 5 bases and J by 6 bases, leaving 10 bases between them. The germline CDR1 and CDR2 sequences are DFQATT and SNEGSKA (reference sequence).